The 8 T cell receptor beta chains below all came from one sample that was sequenced in a study of beta chain features in type 1 diabetes. Every isolated RNA sample was fully reverse transcribed, so sequencing captured expressed TCRB transcripts. Method: immunoSEQ multiplex PCR; TCRdb's copy keeps in-frame clones and lacks some. The sample holds 150,000 or so clones; roughly 48% are singletons and the top ten take around 0.39%. The material sequenced was Tregs from blood. These receptors were obtained from a man aged 18 to 29 in good health.

The chain uses TRBV19 and TRBJ2-5, with D possibly being TRBD2 (6 bases). With 4 bases removed from V and 0 bases from J, the gap between germline ends came to 15 bases. CDR3 length: 16 residues. CDR1 LNHDA and CDR2 SQIVND come from the germline V gene (reference sequence). The DNA for the CDR3 is TGTGCCAGTAGTAGGTTCCAGCGGGCATACCAAGAGACCCAGTACTTC. Translation gives CASSRFQRAYQETQYF.

The chain combines TRBV6-6 with TRBJ2-3; TRBD1 agrees at 9 bases. CDR1 and CDR2 from the germline V gene are MNHNY and SVGAGI (reference sequence). The V and J ends lost 11 bases and 0 bases, in that order; junction bases with no gene match: 6. The CDR3 runs to 14 residues. The chain's CDR3 is CAVKQGASTDTQYF. In DNA, the CDR3 is TGTGCCGTTAAACAGGGGGCGAGCACAGATACGCAGTATTTT.

The chain has TRBV7-3 and TRBJ2-1; possibly TRBD2 for D (5 bases). Germline CDR1 SGHTA, CDR2 FQGTGA. The V end lost 2 bases, the J end lost 5 bases, and 16 bases lay between the germline ends. The CDR3 extends over 16 amino acids. The CDR3 DNA follows: TGTGCCAGCAGCTTATGGGCGCGGGTTGGCCACAATGAGCAGTTCTTC. Residues: CASSLWARVGHNEQFF. Drawing the rest from reference TRBV7-3 and TRBJ2-1, the complete variable domain is GAGVSQTPSNKVTEKGKYVELRCDPISGHTALYWYRQSLGQGPEFLIYFQGTGAADDSGLPNDRFFAVRPEGSVSTLKIQRTERGDSAVYLCASSLWARVGHNEQFFGPGTRLTVL.

The table lists this clone with a few counts. The V call is TRBV7-9, the J call TRBJ1-1; 8 bases agree with TRBD1. Germline values: CDR1 SEHNR, CDR2 FQNEAQ (reference sequence). The CDR3 extends over 13 amino acids. V shed 5 bases, J shed 11 bases, and the junction held 10 bases outside the gene matches. The CDR3 nucleotides read TGTGCCAGCAGCCGGGGTCCGGACAGGGATGCTTTCTTT. It specifies CASSRGPDRDAFF. The full variable domain, with the rest looked up from reference TRBV7-9 and TRBJ1-1, is DTGVSQNPRHKITKRGQNVTFRCDPISEHNRLYWYRQTLGQGPEFLTYFQNEAQLEKSRLLSDRFSAERPKGSFSTLEIQRTEQGDSAMYLCASSRGPDRDAFFGQGTRLTVV.

The chain carries TRBV27 and TRBJ2-7, with D possibly matching TRBD1 (5 bases). CDR1 is MNHEY, CDR2 SMNVEV, per germline (reference sequence). This CDR3 spans 13 amino acids. Trimming left V 4 bases short and J 4 bases short, with 11 bases between. CDR3: CASSSAGLYEQYF. CDR3 nucleotides: TGTGCCAGCAGTTCGGCAGGGTTGTACGAGCAGTACTTC.

V is TRBV18 and J is TRBJ2-5; 15 nucleotides agree with TRBD2. Looked up from germline, CDR1 is KGHSH and CDR2 is LQKENI. There are 16 residues in the CDR3. Losses at the gene ends were 1 base for V and 4 bases for J; bases not matched to a gene: 1. The CDR3 region has the DNA TGTGCCAGCTCACCACGGACTAGCGGGAGGGGAGAGACCCAGTACTTC. It specifies CASSPRTSGRGETQYF.

The genes are TRBV10-3 and TRBJ2-5; 11 bases map to TRBD2. Trimming removed 5 bases from V and 5 bases from J; junction bases left unmatched: 4. CDR1 ENHRY and CDR2 SYGVKD come from the germline V gene. The CDR3 spans 14 residues. CDR3 sequence reads: CAISLTSGSETQYF. The CDR3 region has the DNA TGTGCCATCAGTCTAACTAGCGGGAGTGAGACCCAGTACTTC.

This clone showed up just a few times. The rearrangement links TRBV7-9 to TRBJ1-4; D not certain. Trimming pared 7 bases from V and 3 bases from J, leaving 12 bases between. The CDR3 spans 14 residues. The germline CDR1 and CDR2 sequences are SEHNR and FQNEAQ (reference sequence). The CDR3 DNA sequence: TGTGCCAGCACCCGAGGATTTGCTAATGAAAAACTGTTTTTT. Amino acids: CASTRGFANEKLFF.